Included here is one TCR beta chain sequence, with context. Per germline, CDR1 LGHDT and CDR2 YNNKEL (reference sequence). The CDR3 has 15 residues. Losses at the gene ends were 6 bases for V and 1 base for J; bases not matched to a gene: 8. The sample belongs to a study of blood T cell repertoires in COVID-19. Turning to the study itself: From the United States, Italy and Spain came samples of acute and convalescent COVID-19. PBMCs, B-cell-depleted T cells, or T cells were the source of the cDNA or gDNA that made up the material.

Per the study methods: Researchers report that nucleated cell counts were estimated from reference gene primer amplification. This table comes from immunoSEQ multiplex PCR, and its TCRdb copy is limited to in-frame clones, with some not included. That table supplies the V and J calls and clone size; D and trimming were determined from the DNA. Seen here are around 95,000 clones, roughly 79% observed once, and the top ten hold around 10%. Specimen: peripheral blood. The clonotype comes from a woman between 70 and 85 years old with acute or convalescent COVID-19. The chain links TRBV3-1 (or the pseudogene TRBV3-2) to TRBJ1-2, with 7 positions matching TRBD1. As DNA, the CDR3 is TGTGCCAGCAGTCTAAACAGGGGAGGTAACTATGGCTACACCTTC. Protein: CASSLNRGGNYGYTF.